This T cell receptor beta chain originates from a study of cytomegalovirus exposure and HLA in healthy donors. General study results and limits: Despite most TCR sequences being rare, some public TCRs occurred in many donors.

Note on this clone: Its antigen is currently unknown.

It was with 60 Vbeta and 13 Jbeta primers that the PCR ran. Assay: immunoSEQ multiplex PCR; the TCRdb copy retains only in-frame clones and omits some. The table records roughly 89,000 clones, about 76% of them present only once. Germline values: CDR1 LGHNA, CDR2 YSLEER. The CDR3 is made up of 18 amino acids. After removal of 1 base from V and 10 bases from J, the junction contained 14 bases not matched to a gene. The chain has TRBV4-3 and TRBJ2-3, with 13 bases aligning to TRBD2. The TCR originated in a man younger than 45 in good health and CMV-seropositive. Sequencing used PBMCs. This CDR3 is CASSQVAPGLAGPWAQYF. The CDR3 nucleotides read TGCGCCAGCAGCCAAGTGGCCCCGGGACTAGCGGGGCCCTGGGCGCAGTATTTT.